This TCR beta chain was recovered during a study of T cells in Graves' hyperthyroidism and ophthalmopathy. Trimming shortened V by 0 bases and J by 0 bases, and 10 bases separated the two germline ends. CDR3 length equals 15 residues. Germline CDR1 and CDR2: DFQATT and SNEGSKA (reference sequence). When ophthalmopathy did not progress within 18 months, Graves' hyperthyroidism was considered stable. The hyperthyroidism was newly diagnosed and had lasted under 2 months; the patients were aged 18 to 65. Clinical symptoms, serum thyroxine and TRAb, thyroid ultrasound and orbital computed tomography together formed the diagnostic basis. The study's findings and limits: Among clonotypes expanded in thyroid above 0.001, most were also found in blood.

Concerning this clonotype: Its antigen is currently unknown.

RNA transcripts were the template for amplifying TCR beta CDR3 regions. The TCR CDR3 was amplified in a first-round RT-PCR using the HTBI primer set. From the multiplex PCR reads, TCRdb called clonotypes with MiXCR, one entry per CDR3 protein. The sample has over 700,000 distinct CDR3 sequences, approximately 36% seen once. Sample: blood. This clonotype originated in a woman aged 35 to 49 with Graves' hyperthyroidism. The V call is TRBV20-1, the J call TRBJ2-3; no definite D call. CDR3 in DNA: TGCAGTGCTAGAGATCCGCAAGCGAGCACAGATACGCAGTATTTT. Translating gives CSARDPQASTDTQYF.